The next 25 T cell receptor beta chains were all read from a single sample in a study of shared clonotypes between healthy human individuals. The method was immunoSEQ multiplex PCR; TCRdb's version includes in-frame clones alone and lacks a portion of them. Among roughly 640,000 clones listed, 97% were seen once. The sequenced material came from naive CD4+ T cells sorted from blood. This sample's subset: CD45RA+ positively selected. Every receptor here comes from a woman aged 25-40 years in good health.

The genes are TRBV5-1 and TRBJ2-1, with 10 nucleotides matching TRBD2. V trimming: 0 bases; J trimming: 6 bases; junction bases outside the gene matches: 9. The CDR3 sequence is 17 residues long. Germline CDR1 SGHRS, CDR2 YFSETQ. The CDR3 reads CASSLVPLAGAVNEQFF. CDR3 coding DNA: TGCGCCAGCAGCTTGGTCCCCCTAGCGGGAGCCGTCAATGAGCAGTTCTTC.

The chain carries TRBV5-4 and TRBJ2-7; 7 bases align to TRBD2. The CDR3 has 20 residues. Per the germline V gene, CDR1 is SGHNT and CDR2 is YYREEE (reference sequence). Trimming cost V 4 bases and J 0 bases; bases outside gene matches: 22. The CDR3 DNA sequence: TGTGCCAGCAGCCCGGTCCAGGGCGGGAGAGGAGGAAGGAGCTCCTACGAGCAGTACTTC. It yields the protein CASSPVQGGRGGRSSYEQYF.

In its sample, this clone was seen once. The J gene is TRBJ2-5, the V gene TRBV6-5, with 9 bases lining up with TRBD2. Germline V CDR1 and CDR2: MNHEY, SVGAGI. The V gene end was trimmed by 3 bases and the J gene end by 5 bases; junction bases not matched to a gene: 1. CDR3 size: 13 residues. CDR3 region: CASSYSGSETQYF. The CDR3 DNA sequence: TGTGCCAGCAGTTATAGCGGGAGTGAGACCCAGTACTTC.

The chain uses TRBV5-1 and TRBJ2-7; no firm D call. This CDR3 comprises 14 residues. The V gene lost 4 bases and the J gene lost 6 bases, with 17 bases spanning the gap. Per the germline V gene, CDR1 is SGHRS and CDR2 is YFSETQ. The CDR3, as DNA: TGCGCCAGCAGCGTACCGGGCTCCACACGCGAGCAGTACTTC. Encoded protein: CASSVPGSTREQYF. Together with reference TRBV5-1 and TRBJ2-7, the CDR3 gives the full variable domain: KAGVTQTPRYLIKTRGQQVTLSCSPISGHRSVSWYQQTPGQGLQFLFEYFSETQRNKGNFPGRFSGRQFSNSRSEMNVSTLELGDSALYLCASSVPGSTREQYFGPGTRLTVT.

V is TRBV4-1 and J is TRBJ1-1, with 9 bases lining up with TRBD1. This CDR3 contains 16 residues. From germline, CDR1 is MGHRA and CDR2 YSYEKL. V trimming: 1 base; J trimming: 5 bases; junction bases outside the gene matches: 8. DNA of the CDR3: TGCGCCAGCAGCCAAGGCCCACAGGGGGCCCGTACTGAAGCTTTCTTT. Protein: CASSQGPQGARTEAFF.

J is TRBJ2-3 and V is TRBV11-2; 9 bases map to TRBD2. With V trimmed by 5 bases and J by 5 bases, 8 bases remained unmatched. Germline V CDR1 and CDR2: SGHAT, FQNNGV. The CDR3 has 15 residues. CDR3 sequence: CASSRTSEDRDTQYF. Here the CDR3 DNA reads TGTGCCAGCAGCCGGACTAGCGAAGATAGAGATACGCAGTATTTT. Full variable domain (rest looked up from reference TRBV11-2 and TRBJ2-3): EAGVAQSPRYKIIEKRQSVAFWCNPISGHATLYWYQQILGQGPKLLIQFQNNGVVDDSQLPKDRFSAERLKGVDSTLKIQPAKLEDSAVYLCASSRTSEDRDTQYFGPGTRLTVL.

J is TRBJ1-5 and V is TRBV6-1, with D possibly matching TRBD1 (5 bases). The germline V gene encodes CDR1 MNHNS and CDR2 SASEGT. The CDR3 is made up of 13 amino acids. V lost 10 bases and J lost 7, with 17 bases in between. The CDR3 DNA follows: TGTGCCACCAGGCGGGGGTCGGGGCAGCCCCAGCATTTT. It codes for CATRRGSGQPQHF.

The chain uses TRBV4-2 and TRBJ2-2; no clear D gene. Trimming pared 4 bases from V and 2 bases from J, leaving 5 bases between. The CDR3 has 13 amino acids. Per the germline V gene, CDR1 is LGHNA and CDR2 is YNFKEQ. The CDR3 sequence is CASSPPNTGELFF. In DNA, the CDR3 is TGTGCCAGCAGCCCCCCAAACACCGGGGAGCTGTTTTTT.

The chain couples TRBV7-2 to TRBJ2-2, with D uncertain. The CDR3 sequence is 14 residues long. The germline CDR1 and CDR2 sequences are SGHTA and FQGNSA. V was trimmed by 3 bases and J by 1 base, leaving 6 bases between them. CDR3 bases: TGTGCCAGCAGCTTCCAACAGAACACCGGGGAGCTGTTTTTT. Its protein product is CASSFQQNTGELFF.

V and J are TRBV18 and TRBJ1-1, with 7 bases lining up with TRBD1. The CDR3 covers 16 residues. V lost 5 bases and J lost 0; bases outside the gene matches: 9. Germline loops: CDR1 KGHSH, CDR2 LQKENI. The CDR3 here is CASSTRQGTVNTEAFF. The CDR3 nucleotides are TGTGCCAGCTCAACAAGACAGGGAACGGTGAACACTGAAGCTTTCTTT.

J is TRBJ2-7 and V is TRBV7-9; D is perhaps TRBD2 (5 bases). The CDR3 is made up of 13 amino acids. V was trimmed by 4 bases and J by 1 base, leaving 8 bases between them. The V gene's germline CDR1 is SEHNR and CDR2 FQNEAQ (reference sequence). The CDR3 protein is CASSSSGSYEQYF. Here the CDR3 DNA reads TGTGCCAGCAGCTCAAGCGGATCCTACGAGCAGTACTTC.

This clone was counted between two and nine times. The CDR3: CASSTRDSSLNEKLFF. The CDR3 DNA reads TGCGCCAGCAGCACTAGGGACAGTTCACTGAATGAAAAACTGTTTTTT. V is TRBV5-1 and J is TRBJ1-4; 7 positions match TRBD1. The length of the CDR3 is 16 residues. The ends lost 4 bases at V and 5 bases at J; junction bases unmatched: 11. CDR1 is SGHRS, CDR2 YFSETQ, per germline.

The rearrangement joins TRBV7-9 to TRBJ2-3; D might be TRBD1 or TRBD2, each matching 5 bases. CDR1 is SEHNR and CDR2 is FQNEAQ in the germline V gene (reference sequence). The CDR3 extends over 19 amino acids. V was pared by 4 bases and J by 0 bases, with 23 bases between. In DNA, the CDR3 is TGTGCCAGCAGCTCCCGCAGGCTGTCCGGGGCAAATAGCACAGATACGCAGTATTTT. It is translated as CASSSRRLSGANSTDTQYF.

The chain uses TRBV11-2 and TRBJ1-1; TRBD1 is a possible D gene (5 bases). This CDR3 spans 16 amino acids. The germline V and J ends were trimmed by 5 bases and 3 bases, with 19 bases remaining between them. Germline values: CDR1 SGHAT, CDR2 FQNNGV. The CDR3 DNA reads TGTGCCAGCAGCCCAAGCCTGGAGACAGTGCACACTGAAGCTTTCTTT. Its protein is CASSPSLETVHTEAFF.

The V call is TRBV28, the J call TRBJ2-7; 7 bases align to TRBD1. Germline CDR1 reads MDHEN; CDR2 reads SYDVKM. The CDR3 is 14 amino acids. Trimming took 3 bases from V and 6 from J; bases not matched to a gene: 8. Here the CDR3 DNA reads TGTGCCAGCAGTTTGGACAGGCCGATTCGCGAGCAGTACTTC. Translated: CASSLDRPIREQYF.

V is TRBV2 and J is TRBJ1-4; perhaps TRBD1 as D (5 bases). The V and J ends lost 6 bases and 5 bases respectively, with 13 bases between them. The germline CDR1 and CDR2 sequences are SNHLY and FYNNEI. This CDR3 spans 14 amino acids. CDR3 in DNA: TGTGCCAGCAGCCGCCCAGGGCAGAATGAAAAACTGTTTTTT. Protein: CASSRPGQNEKLFF.

As to this clone: At one end, the junction sequence differs from germline, possibly due to a read error. The rearrangement links TRBV5-1 to TRBJ2-7; D gene unclear. The CDR3 runs to 12 residues. Germline CDR1 SGHRS, CDR2 YFSETQ. The CDR3 loop reads CASSLVRTWSDF. DNA of the CDR3: TGCGCCAGCAGCTTGGTACGAACCTGGTCGGACTTC.

The gene calls are TRBV5-1 and TRBJ2-7; a weak D match, TRBD1 (6 bases). This CDR3 spans 15 amino acids. In germline, CDR1 is SGHRS, CDR2 YFSETQ. V was clipped by 0 bases and J by 6 bases, with 16 bases between them. The CDR3: CASSLAGAGVSEQYF. CDR3 nucleotide sequence: TGCGCCAGCAGCTTGGCCGGGGCAGGGGTATCCGAGCAGTACTTC.

The chain couples TRBV27 to TRBJ2-1, with 12 bases fitting TRBD2. The CDR3 consists of 14 residues. V trimming: 4 bases; J trimming: 9 bases; junction bases outside the gene matches: 4. Germline V gene lookup returns CDR1 MNHEY and CDR2 SMNVEV (reference sequence). Here the CDR3 DNA reads TGTGCCAGCAGTTCCCTAGCGGGAGGGACTGAGCAGTTCTTC. Encoded protein: CASSSLAGGTEQFF.

The gene calls are TRBV28 and TRBJ2-1; a weak D match, TRBD2 (5 bases). This CDR3 has 13 residues. The germline CDR1 and CDR2 sequences are MDHEN and SYDVKM. The V gene lost 5 bases and the J gene lost 9 bases, with 14 bases spanning the gap. The CDR3 region is CASSARTRREQFF. The DNA for the CDR3 is TGTGCCAGCAGTGCCCGAACTAGACGTGAGCAGTTCTTC.

The V gene is TRBV10-2, the J gene TRBJ2-7; the match to TRBD1 covers 8 bases. The V gene's germline CDR1 is WSHSY and CDR2 SAAADI. Trimming cost V 7 bases and J 2 bases; bases outside gene matches: 4. This CDR3 has 13 residues. CDR3 loop: CASTKTGAYEQYF. CDR3 bases: TGCGCCAGCACCAAGACAGGGGCCTACGAGCAGTACTTC.

The chain uses TRBV9 and TRBJ2-3; possibly TRBD1 for D (6 bases). The length of the CDR3 is 15 residues. V was trimmed by 0 bases and J by 4 bases, leaving 12 bases between them. Germline V CDR1 and CDR2: SGDLS, YYNGEE. DNA of the CDR3: TGTGCCAGCAGCGTAGCTGGGGGCACGGCAGATACGCAGTATTTT. This sequence encodes CASSVAGGTADTQYF.

This chain links TRBV19 with TRBJ2-7; the D gene is possibly TRBD2 (5 bases). Trimming shortened V by 5 bases and J by 1 base, and 18 bases separated the two germline ends. The CDR3 has 16 amino acids. The germline CDR1 and CDR2 sequences are LNHDA and SQIVND (reference sequence). The DNA for the CDR3 is TGTGCCAGTAGTCCTGGGCCCGGGGAAGTTTCCTACGAGCAGTACTTC. Translating gives CASSPGPGEVSYEQYF.

The chain combines TRBV27 with TRBJ2-5, with 10 bases fitting TRBD1. V shed 10 bases, J shed 5 bases, and the junction held 7 bases outside the gene matches. CDR3 length equals 13 residues. Germline V CDR1 and CDR2: MNHEY, SMNVEV (reference sequence). This CDR3 reads CATRQGADETQYF. CDR3 DNA sequence: TGTGCCACCAGACAGGGGGCCGATGAGACCCAGTACTTC.

The rearrangement links TRBV28 to TRBJ2-1, with 8 positions matching TRBD1. This CDR3 has 21 amino acids. Germline lookup yields CDR1 MDHEN and CDR2 SYDVKM. CDR3 amino acids: CAFPTQGARQRRDSSYNEQFF. Here the CDR3 DNA reads TGTGCTTTTCCTACTCAGGGGGCGCGGCAAAGGCGGGACAGCTCCTACAATGAGCAGTTCTTC.